The table lists the clone carrying this TCR beta chain with a few counts. Its antigen is unknown. This specimen comes from a study of T cell responses to AZD1222 COVID-19 vaccine. Study-level background: Pooled together were second doses at about 4 or about 12 weeks. Study-level points and caveats: White British people made up most donors, females outnumbered males, and clonal diversity was possibly underestimated. Repertoire collection took place solely once the T cell response had peaked.

V was clipped by 0 bases and J by 3 bases; unmatched bases: 6. This CDR3 comprises 16 residues. CDR1 is ENHRY and CDR2 is SYGVKD in the germline V gene. Some clones are missing from TCRdb's copy, which holds only in-frame ones; the method was immunoSEQ multiplex PCR. The data show approximately 120,000 clones, with around 87% seen just once and 10% held by the top ten. This clonotype was obtained from an adult in good health. The genes are TRBV10-3 and TRBJ1-2; 8 nucleotides line up with TRBD1. The sequencing here drew on peripheral blood, taken on day 0 of AZD1222 vaccination. The CDR3 DNA reads TGTGCCATCAGTGAGTCGTGGTACAGGGGGGACTATGGCTACACCTTC. This translates into CAISESWYRGDYGYTF.